The source of this T cell receptor beta chain is a study of regulatory T cells in long-lasting Graves disease. This clonotype was observed at least ten times. Its antigen is unknown. The study's findings and limits: Newly diagnosed patients shared 1,000 or so public clonotypes; persistent patients shared approximately 2,700. Sample size was small, which may have lowered accuracy. It was in persistent disease that TRBV28, TRBJ1-2 and TRBJ2-5 were favored.

The time point was: persistent/refractory GD, antithyroid drugs over 5 years with positive TRAb. From PBMCs, RNA was extracted and then used to make the TCR library. CDR1 is MDHEN, CDR2 SYDVKM, per germline. The V gene end was trimmed by 6 bases and the J gene end by 1 base; junction bases not matched to a gene: 20. This CDR3 region has 20 residues. Both iRepertoire HTBI primers and Arm-PCR of CDR3 regions were used to build the TCR beta libraries. Each CDR3 protein gets one entry after TCRdb re-called the multiplex PCR reads with MiXCR. The profile shows hundreds of thousands of distinct CDR3 sequences, less than 25% of them singletons.

Sequencing was performed on peripheral blood mononuclear cells (PBMCs), taken when the disease was refractory, from a patient treated with antithyroid drugs. The receptor comes from a female donor with Graves disease. The rearrangement joins TRBV28 to TRBJ1-1; 10 bases align to TRBD1. CDR3 in DNA: TGTGCCAGCAGCCTTAGCTTCCCGTTCGAGACAGGGGGCTGGAACACTGAAGCTTTCTTT. Translated, it gives CASSLSFPFETGGWNTEAFF.